A single sample is the source of the 25 T cell receptor beta chains below, sequenced in a study of CD8+ T cells in alopecia areata. After isolation, RNA underwent reverse transcription to generate cDNA as the sequencing template. The method was immunoSEQ multiplex PCR; TCRdb's version includes in-frame clones alone and lacks a portion of them. The data hold more than 95,000 clones, with 60% to 65% observed a single time. Treatment reported: oral pan-JAK inhibitor, 5-10 mg twice daily. The starting material was CD4+ T cells sorted from blood, obtained at week 4, from a patient treated with tofacitinib. The receptor source for this set is a human donor with alopecia areata.

This clone was seen once. The chain uses TRBV2 and TRBJ2-5; no firm D call. V was cut by 4 bases and J by 1 base, with 7 bases left in between. The CDR3 extends over 13 amino acids. Germline assignment: CDR1 SNHLY and CDR2 FYNNEI. CDR3 in amino acids: CASSGGLQETQYF. The CDR3 DNA sequence: TGTGCCAGCAGTGGCGGCCTCCAAGAGACCCAGTACTTC.

The CDR3 here is CASSLEYGELFF. CDR3 bases: TGTGCCAGCAGCTTAGAATACGGGGAGCTGTTTTTT. The chain carries TRBV7-6 and TRBJ2-2; D is unclear. Trimming shortened V by 1 base and J by 7 bases, and 4 bases separated the two germline ends. Germline V gives CDR1 SGHVS, CDR2 FNYEAQ. The CDR3 is 12 amino acids.

The V and J genes are TRBV25-1 and TRBJ2-3; TRBD2 matches at 7 bases. J was trimmed by 6 bases and V by 7 bases; bases with no gene match: 7. Germline CDR1 MGHDK, CDR2 SYGVNS. The CDR3 runs to 13 residues. Written as DNA, the CDR3 is TGTGCCAGCATCGGAGCGGGAATGGATACGCAGTATTTT. As protein: CASIGAGMDTQYF.

The V gene is TRBV28, the J gene TRBJ2-5; 7 nucleotides line up with TRBD1. Germline values: CDR1 MDHEN, CDR2 SYDVKM. The ends lost 5 bases at V and 0 bases at J; junction bases unmatched: 9. This CDR3 comprises 16 residues. The CDR3 loop reads CASSNRGTGHQETQYF. CDR3 nucleotides: TGTGCCAGCAGTAACAGGGGTACGGGGCACCAAGAGACCCAGTACTTC.

J is TRBJ2-1 and V is TRBV6-1; D uncertain. Between the trimmed V and J ends, which lost 3 bases and 11 bases, there was a span of 5 bases. The CDR3 has 10 amino acids. The germline CDR1 and CDR2 sequences are MNHNS and SASEGT. The CDR3 spells CASSEVKQFF. The CDR3 DNA is TGTGCCAGCAGTGAGGTTAAGCAGTTCTTC.

The J gene is TRBJ1-3, the V gene TRBV25-1; D not certain. Germline lookup yields CDR1 MGHDK and CDR2 SYGVNS. The CDR3 consists of 14 residues. V shed 4 bases and J shed 0 bases, with 7 bases lying between them. The DNA of the CDR3 is TGTGCCAGCAGTGGGGGAAACTCTGGAAACACCATATATTTT. This encodes CASSGGNSGNTIYF.

This clone turned up a few times. V usage is TRBV7-8 and J usage is TRBJ2-1, with D maybe TRBD1 (5 bases). Trimming took 3 bases from V and 2 from J, leaving 14 bases between them. This CDR3 has 16 amino acids. The germline CDR1 and CDR2 sequences are SGHVS and FQNEAQ. The CDR3 DNA reads TGTGCCAGCAGCTTTATGGCAGGGATCGCCTACAATGAGCAGTTCTTC. This sequence encodes CASSFMAGIAYNEQFF.

The chain employs TRBV29-1 and TRBJ2-5; D may be TRBD2 (6 bases). Trimming stripped 4 bases from V and 5 bases from J, with 20 bases between. The CDR3 covers 15 residues. Germline V gene sequence: CDR1 SQVTM, CDR2 ANQGSEA. The CDR3 DNA is TGCAGCGTTGGATATGGGCGGGGCACGTTGGAGACCCAGTACTTC. It is translated as CSVGYGRGTLETQYF.

V is TRBV5-1 and J is TRBJ2-7; TRBD1 might be the D (7 bases). The V end lost 0 bases, the J end lost 7 bases, and 14 bases lay between the germline ends. Germline CDR1 reads SGHRS; CDR2 reads YFSETQ. CDR3 size: 14 residues. CDR3 bases: TGCGCCAGCAGCTTGGAGGAGGGGGCGCTTGAGCAGTACTTC. The encoded protein is CASSLEEGALEQYF.

This CDR3 reads CAWRPDGGYTDTQYF. Here the CDR3 DNA reads TGTGCCTGGAGACCCGATGGGGGATACACAGATACGCAGTATTTT. The chain is built from TRBV30 and TRBJ2-3; D assignment may be TRBD1 or TRBD2 (5 bases each). The CDR3 runs 15 residues. Deletions cut 3 bases from V and 2 bases from J, with 15 bases between. CDR1 is GTSNPN and CDR2 is SVGIG in the germline V gene (reference sequence).

This chain links TRBV29-1 with TRBJ2-1, with TRBD1 matching 7 bases. The CDR3 loop spans 14 amino acids. CDR1 SQVTM and CDR2 ANQGSEA come from the germline V gene. The V segment lost 6 bases and the J segment 4 bases; nucleotides outside the gene matches: 9. The CDR3 nucleotides are TGCAGCGTGAAGGGACAGACCACTTACAATGAGCAGTTCTTC. Its translation is CSVKGQTTYNEQFF.

This clone was detected only a few times. This chain joins TRBV7-9 and TRBJ2-5, with 9 bases matching TRBD1. The J call is in doubt because the DNA end fits TRBJ2-7 better. The CDR3 is 13 amino acids. Germline CDR1 SEHNR, CDR2 FQNEAQ (reference sequence). The CDR3: CASLGTGNGEQYF. As DNA, the CDR3 is TGTGCCAGCCTGGGGACAGGGAATGGCGAGCAGTACTTC.

V and J are TRBV30 and TRBJ2-1, with D maybe TRBD2 (5 bases). The V gene lost 2 bases and the J gene lost 0 bases, with 11 bases spanning the gap. Per the germline V gene, CDR1 is GTSNPN and CDR2 is SVGIG (reference sequence). This CDR3 region has 15 residues. The CDR3 nucleotides are TGTGCCTGGAGTTCGGAAGGGAGCTCCTACAATGAGCAGTTCTTC. This gives the protein CAWSSEGSSYNEQFF. The full variable domain, completed using reference TRBV30 and TRBJ2-1, is SQTIHQWPATLVQPVGSPLSLECTVEGTSNPNLYWYRQAAGRGLQLLFYSVGIGQISSEVPQNLSASRPQDRQFILSSKKLLLSDSGFYLCAWSSEGSSYNEQFFGPGTRLTVL.

This chain connects TRBV7-2 to TRBJ2-3; 7 positions agree with TRBD2. This CDR3 is 16 amino acids long. CDR1 SGHTA and CDR2 FQGNSA come from the germline V gene. V trimming: 1 base; J trimming: 3 bases; junction bases outside the gene matches: 7. The DNA for the CDR3 is TGTGCCAGCAGCTTAGGTTGGCGGGAGACGACAGATACGCAGTATTTT. Its translation is CASSLGWRETTDTQYF.

This clone came up a few times. This chain links TRBV5-1 with TRBJ1-4; 7 nucleotides line up with TRBD1. This CDR3 has 15 amino acids. With V trimmed by 4 bases and J by 3 bases, 6 bases remained unmatched. Germline V gene sequence: CDR1 SGHRS, CDR2 YFSETQ. The CDR3 DNA reads as TGCGCCAGCAGCAGCGGACAGGCGGCTAATGAAAAACTGTTTTTT. Protein product: CASSSGQAANEKLFF.

This clone has only a few counts. The chain is built from TRBV13 and TRBJ2-1; D not certain. This CDR3 has 14 residues. Trimming removed 8 bases from V and 0 bases from J, with 11 bases in between. The germline V gene encodes CDR1 PRHDT and CDR2 FYEKMQ (reference sequence). The CDR3 sequence: CASARTGSYNEQFF. CDR3 nucleotide sequence: TGTGCCAGCGCGAGAACGGGCTCCTACAATGAGCAGTTCTTC.

Only a few counts were recorded for this clone. The chain uses TRBV4-2 and TRBJ2-1; D may be TRBD1 (5 bases). Trimming left V 0 bases short and J 11 bases short, with 8 bases between. The CDR3 loop spans 12 amino acids. Germline V gene data show CDR1 as LGHNA and CDR2 as YNFKEQ. The CDR3: CASSQERGQQFF. As DNA, the CDR3 is TGTGCCAGCAGCCAAGAAAGGGGTCAGCAGTTCTTC.

V gene TRBV10-3 combines with J gene TRBJ2-5; TRBD2 agrees at 12 bases. V lost 6 bases, J lost 0 bases, and 2 bases stayed unmatched. CDR1 is ENHRY and CDR2 is SYGVKD in the germline V gene. This CDR3 comprises 15 residues. DNA for the CDR3: TGTGCCATCAGCGGGACTAGCGGGCACCAAGAGACCCAGTACTTC. This encodes CAISGTSGHQETQYF.

The chain employs TRBV5-1 and TRBJ2-7; D gene unclear. Per the germline V gene, CDR1 is SGHRS and CDR2 is YFSETQ. The ends were cut back, 0 bases at V and 0 bases at J, with 7 bases in the middle. The CDR3 has 14 amino acids. The CDR3 spells CASSLGTDSYEQYF. CDR3 sequence (DNA): TGCGCCAGCAGCTTGGGCACAGACTCCTACGAGCAGTACTTC.

The V gene is TRBV5-1, the J gene TRBJ1-2; D gene unclear. Deletions cut 1 base from V and 2 bases from J, with 9 bases between. The CDR3 totals 14 residues. The germline CDR1 and CDR2 sequences are SGHRS and YFSETQ. DNA of the CDR3: TGCGCCAGCAGCTTGCTGACAACAAACTATGGCTACACCTTC. This gives the protein CASSLLTTNYGYTF.

The chain couples TRBV29-1 to TRBJ1-5, with TRBD1 identical over 9 bases. J lost 7 bases, V lost 5 bases, and 6 bases had no gene match. Per the germline V gene, CDR1 is SQVTM and CDR2 is ANQGSEA. The CDR3 length is 13 residues. The CDR3 here is CSVHGQGRQPQHF. The CDR3 nucleotides read TGCAGCGTTCACGGACAGGGGAGGCAGCCCCAGCATTTT.

The chain links TRBV5-1 to TRBJ2-2, with D possibly being TRBD1 (6 bases). CDR3 size: 17 residues. Trimming left V 2 bases short and J 2 bases short, with 16 bases between. Germline CDR1 reads SGHRS; CDR2 reads YFSETQ. The CDR3 DNA reads as TGCGCCAGCAGCTTAGCCCCGACAGGCCCAAACACCGGGGAGCTGTTTTTT. Translated: CASSLAPTGPNTGELFF.

The rearrangement links TRBV27 to TRBJ1-1, with a tentative D call TRBD1 (5 bases). Per the germline V gene, CDR1 is MNHEY and CDR2 is SMNVEV (reference sequence). The CDR3 extends over 13 amino acids. Trimming stripped 2 bases from V and 6 bases from J, with 10 bases between. CDR3 coding DNA: TGTGCCAGCAGTTTAACCAGGGCTGCTGAAGCTTTCTTT. Translated: CASSLTRAAEAFF.

CDR3 protein: CASSPPMGGSTEAFF. CDR3 DNA: TGTGCCAGCTCACCACCAATGGGGGGGTCGACTGAAGCTTTCTTT. This chain links TRBV18 with TRBJ1-1; D perhaps matches TRBD1 (5 bases). Deletions cut 0 bases from V and 5 bases from J, with 13 bases between. Looked up from germline, CDR1 is KGHSH and CDR2 is LQKENI. This CDR3 is 15 amino acids long.

The J gene is TRBJ2-1, the V gene TRBV5-1; 10 nucleotides align to TRBD2. J gave up 4 bases and V 2 bases, and 9 bases lay outside the gene matches. Germline CDR1 SGHRS, CDR2 YFSETQ. The length of the CDR3 is 17 residues. The CDR3 bases are TGCGCCAGCAGCTTTGGTTCTAGCGGGGGACTTTACAATGAGCAGTTCTTC. Protein product: CASSFGSSGGLYNEQFF.